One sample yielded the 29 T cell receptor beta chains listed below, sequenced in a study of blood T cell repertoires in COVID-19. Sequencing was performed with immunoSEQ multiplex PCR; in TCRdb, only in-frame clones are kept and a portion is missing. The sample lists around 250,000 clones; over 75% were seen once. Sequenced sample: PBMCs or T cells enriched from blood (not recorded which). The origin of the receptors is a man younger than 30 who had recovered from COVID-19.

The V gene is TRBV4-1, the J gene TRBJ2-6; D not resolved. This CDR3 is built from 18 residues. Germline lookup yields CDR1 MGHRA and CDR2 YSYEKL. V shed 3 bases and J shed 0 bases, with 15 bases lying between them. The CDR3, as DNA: TGCGCCAGCAGCCAGGGCCGATTACTGAGCTCTGGGGCCAACGTCCTGACTTTC. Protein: CASSQGRLLSSGANVLTF.

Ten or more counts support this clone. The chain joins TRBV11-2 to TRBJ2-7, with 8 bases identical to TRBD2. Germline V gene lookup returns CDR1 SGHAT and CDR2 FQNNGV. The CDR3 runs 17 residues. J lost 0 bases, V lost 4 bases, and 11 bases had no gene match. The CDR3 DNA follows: TGTGCCAGCAGCTCAATCACGGGGGGGCGAAACTCCTACGAGCAGTACTTC. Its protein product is CASSSITGGRNSYEQYF.

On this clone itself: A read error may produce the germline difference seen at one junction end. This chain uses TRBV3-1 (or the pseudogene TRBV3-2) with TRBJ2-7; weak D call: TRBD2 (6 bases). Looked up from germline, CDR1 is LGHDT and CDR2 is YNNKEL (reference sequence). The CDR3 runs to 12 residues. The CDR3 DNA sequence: TGTGCCAGCAGCCTGGGTCCGGGGGAGCCGTACTTC. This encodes CASSLGPGEPYF.

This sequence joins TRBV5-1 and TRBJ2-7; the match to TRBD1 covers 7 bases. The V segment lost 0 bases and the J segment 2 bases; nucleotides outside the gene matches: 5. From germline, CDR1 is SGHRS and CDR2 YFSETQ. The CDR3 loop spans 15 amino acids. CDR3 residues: CASSLETGMTYEQYF. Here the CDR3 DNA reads TGCGCCAGCAGCTTGGAGACAGGGATGACCTACGAGCAGTACTTC. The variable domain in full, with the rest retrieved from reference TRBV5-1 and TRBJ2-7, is KAGVTQTPRYLIKTRGQQVTLSCSPISGHRSVSWYQQTPGQGLQFLFEYFSETQRNKGNFPGRFSGRQFSNSRSEMNVSTLELGDSALYLCASSLETGMTYEQYFGPGTRLTVT.

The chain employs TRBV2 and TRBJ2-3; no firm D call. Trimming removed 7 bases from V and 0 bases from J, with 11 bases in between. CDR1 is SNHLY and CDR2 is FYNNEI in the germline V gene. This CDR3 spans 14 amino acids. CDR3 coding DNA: TGTGCCAGCACCCCGGTTTCAAGCACAGATACGCAGTATTTT. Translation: CASTPVSSTDTQYF.

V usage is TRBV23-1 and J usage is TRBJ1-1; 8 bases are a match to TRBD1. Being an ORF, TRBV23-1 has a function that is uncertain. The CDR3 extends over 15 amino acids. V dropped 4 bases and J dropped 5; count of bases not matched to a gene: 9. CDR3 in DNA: TGCGCCAGCAGTCGGGACAGGACCTACAGGACTGAAGCTTTCTTT. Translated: CASSRDRTYRTEAFF.

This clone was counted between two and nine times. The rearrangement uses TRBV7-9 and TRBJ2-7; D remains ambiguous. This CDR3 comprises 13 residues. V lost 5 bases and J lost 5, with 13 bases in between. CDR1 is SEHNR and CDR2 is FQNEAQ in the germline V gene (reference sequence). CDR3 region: CASSQVNRDEQYF. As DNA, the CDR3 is TGTGCCAGCAGCCAAGTAAACCGGGACGAGCAGTACTTC.

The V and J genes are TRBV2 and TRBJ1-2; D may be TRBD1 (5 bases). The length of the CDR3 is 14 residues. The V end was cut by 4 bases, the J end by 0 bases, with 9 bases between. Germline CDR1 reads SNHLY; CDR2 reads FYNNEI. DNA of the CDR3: TGTGCCAGCAGTGGGTCCAGGGCTAACTATGGCTACACCTTC. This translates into CASSGSRANYGYTF.

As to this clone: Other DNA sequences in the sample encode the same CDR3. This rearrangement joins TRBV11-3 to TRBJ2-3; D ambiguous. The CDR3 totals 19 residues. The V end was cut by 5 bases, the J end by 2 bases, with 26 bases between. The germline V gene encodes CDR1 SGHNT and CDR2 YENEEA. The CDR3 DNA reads TGTGCCAGCAGCGCCAAAACTAATTCCCCGGCCTTCTCCACAGATACGCAGTATTTT. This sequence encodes CASSAKTNSPAFSTDTQYF.

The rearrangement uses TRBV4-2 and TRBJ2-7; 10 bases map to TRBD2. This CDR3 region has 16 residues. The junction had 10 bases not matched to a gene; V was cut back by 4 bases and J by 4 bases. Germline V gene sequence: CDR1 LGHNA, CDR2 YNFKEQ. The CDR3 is CASSPEPASGSYEQYF. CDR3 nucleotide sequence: TGTGCCAGCAGCCCCGAGCCGGCTAGCGGGAGTTACGAGCAGTACTTC.

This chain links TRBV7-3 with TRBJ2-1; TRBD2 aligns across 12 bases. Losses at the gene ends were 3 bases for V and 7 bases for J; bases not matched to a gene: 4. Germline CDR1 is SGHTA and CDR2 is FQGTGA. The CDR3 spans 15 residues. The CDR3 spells CASSFLGTSGNEQFF. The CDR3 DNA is TGTGCCAGCAGCTTTCTCGGGACTAGCGGGAATGAGCAGTTCTTC.

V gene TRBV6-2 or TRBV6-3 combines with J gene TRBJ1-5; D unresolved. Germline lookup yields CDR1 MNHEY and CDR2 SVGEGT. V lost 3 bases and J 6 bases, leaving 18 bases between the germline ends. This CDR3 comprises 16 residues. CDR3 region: CASSYFGGYRSQPQHF. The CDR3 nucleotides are TGTGCCAGCAGTTATTTCGGAGGATATCGTAGTCAGCCCCAGCATTTT.

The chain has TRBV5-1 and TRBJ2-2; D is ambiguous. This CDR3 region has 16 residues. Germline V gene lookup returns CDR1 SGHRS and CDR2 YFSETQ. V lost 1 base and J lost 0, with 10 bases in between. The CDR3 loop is CASSLLVGSNTGELFF. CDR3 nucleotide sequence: TGCGCCAGCAGCTTGTTGGTGGGCTCGAACACCGGGGAGCTGTTTTTT.

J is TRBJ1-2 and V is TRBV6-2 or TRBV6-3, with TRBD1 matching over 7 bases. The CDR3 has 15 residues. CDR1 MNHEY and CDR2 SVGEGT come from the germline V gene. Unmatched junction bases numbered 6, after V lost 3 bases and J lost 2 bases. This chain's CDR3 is CASSYSTGQNYGYTF. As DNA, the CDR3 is TGTGCCAGCAGTTATTCGACAGGGCAGAACTATGGCTACACCTTC.

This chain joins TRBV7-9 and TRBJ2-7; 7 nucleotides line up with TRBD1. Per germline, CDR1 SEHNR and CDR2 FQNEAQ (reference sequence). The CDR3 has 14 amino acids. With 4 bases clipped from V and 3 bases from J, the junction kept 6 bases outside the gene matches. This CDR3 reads CASSSTGTNYEQYF. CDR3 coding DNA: TGTGCCAGCAGCTCGACAGGGACCAACTACGAGCAGTACTTC. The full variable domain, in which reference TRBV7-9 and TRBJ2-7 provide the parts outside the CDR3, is DTGVSQNPRHKITKRGQNVTFRCDPISEHNRLYWYRQTLGQGPEFLTYFQNEAQLEKSRLLSDRFSAERPKGSFSTLEIQRTEQGDSAMYLCASSSTGTNYEQYFGPGTRLTVT.

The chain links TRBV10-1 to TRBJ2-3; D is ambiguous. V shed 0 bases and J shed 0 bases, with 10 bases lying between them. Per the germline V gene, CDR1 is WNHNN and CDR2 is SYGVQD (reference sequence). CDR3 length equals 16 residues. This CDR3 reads CASSESMGSSTDTQYF. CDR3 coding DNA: TGCGCCAGCAGTGAGTCGATGGGCAGCAGCACAGATACGCAGTATTTT.

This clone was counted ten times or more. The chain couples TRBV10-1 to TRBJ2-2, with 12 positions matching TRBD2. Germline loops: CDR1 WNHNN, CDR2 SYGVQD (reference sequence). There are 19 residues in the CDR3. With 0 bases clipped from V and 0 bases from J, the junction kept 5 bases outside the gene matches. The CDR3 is CASSESLLAGGSNTGELFF. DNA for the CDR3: TGCGCCAGCAGTGAGTCGCTCCTAGCGGGAGGGTCGAACACCGGGGAGCTGTTTTTT.

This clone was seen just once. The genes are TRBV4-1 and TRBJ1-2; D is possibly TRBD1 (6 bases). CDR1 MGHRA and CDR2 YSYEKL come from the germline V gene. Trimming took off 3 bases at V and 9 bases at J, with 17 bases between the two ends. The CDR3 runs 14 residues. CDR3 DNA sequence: TGCGCCAGCAGCCAGGGTGGACAGCCGTCCCGCTACACCTTC. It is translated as CASSQGGQPSRYTF.

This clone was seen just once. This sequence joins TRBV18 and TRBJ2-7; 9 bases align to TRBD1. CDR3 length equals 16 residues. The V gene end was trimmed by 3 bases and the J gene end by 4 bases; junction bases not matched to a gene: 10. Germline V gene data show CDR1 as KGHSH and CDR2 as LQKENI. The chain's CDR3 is CASSPTFGTGTYEQYF. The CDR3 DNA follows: TGTGCCAGCTCACCCACCTTCGGGACAGGGACTTACGAGCAGTACTTC. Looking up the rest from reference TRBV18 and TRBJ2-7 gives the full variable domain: NAGVMQNPRHLVRRRGQEARLRCSPMKGHSHVYWYRQLPEEGLKFMVYLQKENIIDESGMPKERFSAEFPKEGPSILRIQQVVRGDSAAYFCASSPTFGTGTYEQYFGPGTRLTVT.

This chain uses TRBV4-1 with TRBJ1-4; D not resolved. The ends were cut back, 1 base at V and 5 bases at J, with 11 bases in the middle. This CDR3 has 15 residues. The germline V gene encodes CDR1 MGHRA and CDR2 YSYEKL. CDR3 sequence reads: CASSQGTESNEKLFF. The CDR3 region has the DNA TGCGCCAGCAGCCAAGGAACAGAGTCAAATGAAAAACTGTTTTTT.

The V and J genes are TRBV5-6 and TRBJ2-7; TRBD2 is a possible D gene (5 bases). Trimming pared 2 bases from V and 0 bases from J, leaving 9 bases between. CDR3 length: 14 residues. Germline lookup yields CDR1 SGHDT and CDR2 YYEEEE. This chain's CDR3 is CASSFGGLSYEQYF. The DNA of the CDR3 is TGTGCCAGCAGCTTCGGAGGACTCTCCTACGAGCAGTACTTC.

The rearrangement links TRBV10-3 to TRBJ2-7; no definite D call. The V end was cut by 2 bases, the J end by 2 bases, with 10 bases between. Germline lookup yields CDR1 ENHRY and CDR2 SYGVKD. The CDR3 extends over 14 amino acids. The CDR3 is CAISEGISAYEQYF. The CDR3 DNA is TGTGCCATCAGTGAGGGTATTTCGGCCTACGAGCAGTACTTC.

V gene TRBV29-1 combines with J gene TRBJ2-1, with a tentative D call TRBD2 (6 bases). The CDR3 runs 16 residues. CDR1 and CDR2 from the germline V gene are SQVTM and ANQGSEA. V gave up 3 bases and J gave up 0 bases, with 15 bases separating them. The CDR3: CSVDSGGSNSYNEQFF. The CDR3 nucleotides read TGCAGCGTTGATAGTGGGGGGTCGAACTCCTACAATGAGCAGTTCTTC.

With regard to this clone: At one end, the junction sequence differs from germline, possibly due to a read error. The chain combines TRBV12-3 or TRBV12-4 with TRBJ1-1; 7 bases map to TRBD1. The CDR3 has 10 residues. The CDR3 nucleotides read TGTGCCAGCAGTCGATCCCGGGGACAGTTT. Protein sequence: CASSRSRGQF.

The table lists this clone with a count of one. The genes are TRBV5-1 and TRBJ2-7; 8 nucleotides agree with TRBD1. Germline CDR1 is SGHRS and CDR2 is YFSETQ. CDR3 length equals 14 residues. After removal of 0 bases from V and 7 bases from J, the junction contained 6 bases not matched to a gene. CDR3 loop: CASSLAQGAREQYF. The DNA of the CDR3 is TGCGCCAGCAGCTTGGCGCAGGGGGCCCGGGAGCAGTACTTC.

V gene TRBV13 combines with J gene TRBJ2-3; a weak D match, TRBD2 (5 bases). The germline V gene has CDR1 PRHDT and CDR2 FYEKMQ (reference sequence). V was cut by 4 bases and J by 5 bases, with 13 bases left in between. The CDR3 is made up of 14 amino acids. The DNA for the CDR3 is TGTGCCAGCAGCTGGGGAGCGAAATTAGATACGCAGTATTTT. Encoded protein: CASSWGAKLDTQYF.

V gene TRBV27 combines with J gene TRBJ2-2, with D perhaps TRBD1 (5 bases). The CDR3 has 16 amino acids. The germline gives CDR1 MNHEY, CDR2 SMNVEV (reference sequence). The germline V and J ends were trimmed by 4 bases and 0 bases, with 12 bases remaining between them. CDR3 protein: CASSSPTEANTGELFF. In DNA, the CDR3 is TGTGCCAGCAGTTCCCCGACAGAAGCGAACACCGGGGAGCTGTTTTTT.

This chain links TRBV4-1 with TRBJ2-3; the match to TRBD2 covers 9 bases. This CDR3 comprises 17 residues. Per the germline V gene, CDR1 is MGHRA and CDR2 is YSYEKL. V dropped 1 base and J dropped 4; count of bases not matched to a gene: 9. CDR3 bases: TGCGCCAGCAGCCAAGTCGAGGCGGGAGGGCCATCAGATACGCAGTATTTT. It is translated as CASSQVEAGGPSDTQYF.

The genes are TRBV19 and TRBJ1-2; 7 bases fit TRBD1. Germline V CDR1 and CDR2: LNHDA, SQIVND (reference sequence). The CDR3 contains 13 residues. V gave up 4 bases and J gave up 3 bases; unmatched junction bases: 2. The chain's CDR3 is CASSTTGDYGYTF. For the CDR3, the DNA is TGTGCCAGTAGTACAACAGGGGACTATGGCTACACCTTC. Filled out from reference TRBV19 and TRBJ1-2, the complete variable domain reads DGGITQSPKYLFRKEGQNVTLSCEQNLNHDAMYWYRQDPGQGLRLIYYSQIVNDFQKGDIAEGYSVSREKKESFPLTVTSAQKNPTAFYLCASSTTGDYGYTFGSGTRLTVV.